A selection of T cell receptor beta chains follows, all from one sample in a study of CD8 T cells in Susac syndrome. A single record per CDR3 protein comes from TCRdb applying MiXCR to the immunoSEQ multiplex PCR reads. Of 70,000 to 95,000 distinct CDR3 sequences in the sample, 94% are singletons; the top ten hold about 0.9%. Sequenced material: CD8+ T cells from PBMCs. These receptors were taken from a human donor with Susac syndrome. Each CDR3 is given with its conserved first and last residue. D genes are given only for firm matches. Not every row has a clone size; where given, it reads once, few, many or a size class.

j_gene	v_gene	abundance	d_gene	CDR3nt	CDR3aa
TRBJ2-5	TRBV24-1	-	TRBD1	TGTGCCACCAGTGATACACCTACTGAAGGGGGCCCCTACCAAGAGACCCAGTACTTC	CATSDTPTEGGPYQETQYF
TRBJ2-7	TRBV30	-	TRBD1	TGTGCCTGGAGTCTTGGACAGGGCTACGAGCAGTACTTC	CAWSLGQGYEQYF
TRBJ1-1	TRBV7-2	once	-	TGTGCCAGCAGCTTAGAAGAGAACACTGAAGCTTTCTTT	CASSLEENTEAFF
TRBJ2-1	TRBV7-2	-	TRBD2	TGTGCCAGCAGCTTAGCCCGCGGGGGGACCCGTAACAATGAGCAGTTCTTC	CASSLARGGTRNNEQFF
TRBJ2-5	TRBV6-5	-	-	TGTGCCAGCAGCACGGAGAGGGTAGTAAAGACCCAGTACTTC	CASSTERVVKTQYF
TRBJ2-1	TRBV3-1	-	TRBD1	TGTGCCAGCAGCCAAGCAGGGGGCCCCTACAATGAGCAGTTCTTC	CASSQAGGPYNEQFF
TRBJ2-7	TRBV7-9	-	TRBD1	TGTGCCACCGAGGACAGGGAGCAACCTTACGAGCAGTACTTC	CATEDREQPYEQYF
TRBJ2-1	TRBV11-2	-	-	TGTGCCAGCAGCTTACCGTTAGCTGACTTGTACAATGAGCAGTTCTTC	CASSLPLADLYNEQFF
TRBJ1-2	TRBV27	-	-	TGTGCCAGCAGTTTATGGTGGCAGGGAGAGGCTGGCTACACCTTC	CASSLWWQGEAGYTF
TRBJ2-5	TRBV19	-	TRBD1	TGTGCCAGTAGTATGGAGACAGGGAAGGAGGAGACCCAGTACTTC	CASSMETGKEETQYF
TRBJ2-5	TRBV27	-	-	TGTGCCAGCAGCCGTGCCCCAGGGACCCAGTACTTC	CASSRAPGTQYF
TRBJ2-5	TRBV5-1	once	TRBD1	TGCGCCAGCAGCTTGGCGGGGACAGGGGAAGAGACCCAGTACTTC	CASSLAGTGEETQYF
TRBJ2-2	TRBV9	-	-	TGTGCCAGCAAGACGAGCCTTCAGAGACTCACCGGGGAGCTGTTTTTT	CASKTSLQRLTGELFF
TRBJ2-7	TRBV29-1	-	-	TGCAGCGTTGAGGGGGCACAGGTCACCCCCTACGAGCAGTACTTC	CSVEGAQVTPYEQYF
TRBJ1-5	TRBV20-1	-	TRBD1	TGCAGTGCCCCTACAGGGGATTACAATCAGCCCCAGCATTTT	CSAPTGDYNQPQHF
TRBJ2-1	TRBV9	-	-	TGTGCCAGCAGCGTAGGGGGCGTGTGGGACAATGAGCAGTTCTTC	CASSVGGVWDNEQFF
TRBJ2-7	TRBV30	-	-	TGTGCCTGGGGACCGGGACAAGCAGCTGGGCAGTACTTC	CAWGPGQAAGQYF
TRBJ2-3	TRBV10-3	-	-	TGTGCCATCCCCCGACGGACAGATACGCAGTATTTT	CAIPRRTDTQYF
TRBJ2-7	TRBV2	-	-	TGTGCCAGCAGTGACAATCTCAAGCAGTACTTC	CASSDNLKQYF
TRBJ1-2	TRBV5-1	-	TRBD1	TGCGCCAGCTCGACAGGGAATGAGGGCTACACCTTC	CASSTGNEGYTF
TRBJ2-2	TRBV2	once	TRBD1	TGTGCCAGCAGTGAACCGGGACAGGGGATTGAAACCGGGGAGCTGTTTTTT	CASSEPGQGIETGELFF
TRBJ2-1	TRBV11-3	-	-	TGTGCCAGCAGCCCACCGGAGTTTGACAATGAGCAGTTCTTC	CASSPPEFDNEQFF
TRBJ1-2	TRBV15	-	-	TGTGCCACTCGGGACAATTTTAACTATGGCTACACCTTC	CATRDNFNYGYTF
TRBJ2-1	TRBV24-1	-	-	TGTGCCACCAGTGATTTGACAGGGTATAAGTTCTTC	CATSDLTGYKFF
TRBJ2-1	TRBV29-1	-	TRBD2	TGCAGCGTTGAAGGGGGGACTAGAGGAATCTCCTACAATGAGCAGTTCTTC	CSVEGGTRGISYNEQFF
TRBJ1-1	TRBV29-1	-	TRBD1	TGCAGCGTTCAAGACAGGGCCACTGAAGCTTTCTTT	CSVQDRATEAFF
TRBJ2-7	TRBV9	-	-	TGTGCCAGCAGCGCTACCTGGGGGCGCAGGAACGAGCAGTACTTC	CASSATWGRRNEQYF
TRBJ2-3	TRBV30	-	-	TGTGCCTGGAGTGTAGGGCTAGTCGGCACAGATACGCAGTATTTT	CAWSVGLVGTDTQYF
TRBJ2-1	TRBV4-2	-	-	TGTGCCAGCAGCGAGGGCTGGAGAAATGAGCAGTTCTTC	CASSEGWRNEQFF
TRBJ2-1	TRBV12-3/TRBV12-4	-	-	TGTGCCAGCAGTTTAGCGGTGGAGCAGTTCTTC	CASSLAVEQFF
TRBJ2-7	TRBV6-5	-	-	TGTGCCAGCAGTTATGAAGAAAGCTCCTACGAGCAGTACTTC	CASSYEESSYEQYF
TRBJ2-7	TRBV10-3	-	-	TGTGCCATCAGTGAGTCGAGCAGGTTGGAGCAGTACTTC	CAISESSRLEQYF
TRBJ1-5	TRBV12-3/TRBV12-4	-	-	TGTGCCAGCAGTCTAGGACAGAATCAGCCCCAGCATTTT	CASSLGQNQPQHF
TRBJ2-3	TRBV20-1	-	TRBD2	TGCAGTGCTAGATCCATAGGGGACTACCCCGATACGCAGTATTTT	CSARSIGDYPDTQYF
TRBJ1-5	TRBV20-1	once	-	TGCAGTGCTAGATTAGGCAATCAGCCCCAGCATTTT	CSARLGNQPQHF
TRBJ2-3	TRBV25-1	-	-	TGTGCCAGCAGTGATTTTGGGGAGGCTATCACAGATACGCAGTATTTT	CASSDFGEAITDTQYF
TRBJ2-7	TRBV30	-	-	TGTGCCTGGAGGGAAGCAAGCTCCTACGAGCAGTACTTC	CAWREASSYEQYF
TRBJ2-1	TRBV30	-	-	TGTGCCTGGAGTGCGACAGTCGGGGTCGATGAGCAGTTCTTC	CAWSATVGVDEQFF
TRBJ2-7	TRBV28	-	TRBD1	TGTGCCAGCAGTCTTCGGTTGGACAGGGCCTCCTACGAGCAGTACTTC	CASSLRLDRASYEQYF
TRBJ2-7	TRBV27	-	TRBD2	TGTGCCAGCAGTCTGGGGGGAGGGGCCACCTACGAGCAGTACTTC	CASSLGGGATYEQYF
TRBJ1-2	TRBV9	-	-	TGTGCCAGCAGCGTAGAAGGGCTCGGGAAGCCTAACTATGGCTACACCTTC	CASSVEGLGKPNYGYTF
TRBJ1-1	TRBV9	-	-	TGTGCCAGCAGCGTATTTCGGGGGAACACTGAAGCTTTCTTT	CASSVFRGNTEAFF
TRBJ2-7	TRBV6-2/TRBV6-3	-	TRBD2	TGTGCCAGCAGTACCGGACTAGCGTATACCTACGAGCAGTACTTC	CASSTGLAYTYEQYF
TRBJ1-2	TRBV19	once	TRBD1	TGTGCCAGTAGTATCGGGACAGGTTTATATGGCTACACCTTC	CASSIGTGLYGYTF
TRBJ2-7	TRBV12-3/TRBV12-4	-	TRBD1	TGTGCCAGCACTGACAGGGTAGAGTACGAGCAGTACTTC	CASTDRVEYEQYF
TRBJ2-2	TRBV28	-	-	TGTGCCAGCAATCAGGGCGGGGAGCTGTTTTTT	CASNQGGELFF
TRBJ2-1	TRBV5-1	-	-	TGCGCCAGCAGCTTGGGCACAGGGTCGGTGGGCGAGCCCTACAATGAGCAGTTCTTC	CASSLGTGSVGEPYNEQFF
TRBJ2-1	TRBV5-1	-	-	TGCGCCAGCAGCCGGTGGGGGAGCTCCTACAATGAGCAGTTCTTC	CASSRWGSSYNEQFF
TRBJ2-7	TRBV20-1	-	TRBD1	TGCAGTGCTAGAGATCGGTACCGGGACAGGGGGTCCCACGAGCAGTACTTC	CSARDRYRDRGSHEQYF
TRBJ2-7	TRBV4-3	-	TRBD2	TGCGCCAGCAGCCAAGATAGGACTAGCTCCTACGAGCAGTACTTC	CASSQDRTSSYEQYF
TRBJ1-2	TRBV5-6	-	-	TGTGCCAGCAGCAAACAGGAAATCTATGGCTACACCTTC	CASSKQEIYGYTF
TRBJ2-1	TRBV6-5	-	-	TGTGCCAGCAGTTACTCGAATCCCAATGAGCAGTTCTTC	CASSYSNPNEQFF
TRBJ1-4	TRBV12-3/TRBV12-4	-	-	TGTGCCAGCAGCCCACCAGGGAAACTGTTTTTT	CASSPPGKLFF
TRBJ2-7	TRBV29-1	-	-	TGCAGCGTTGGGGTAGCAGATTCCTACGAGCAGTACTTC	CSVGVADSYEQYF
TRBJ2-1	TRBV19	-	-	TGTGCCAGTAGTATTGGATCTTGGCAGCTCTTC	CASSIGSWQLF
TRBJ2-1	TRBV7-9	-	TRBD2	TGTGCCAGCAGCTCGGCGGGACTAGCGGGTTCGTACCTATACAATGAGCAGTTCTTC	CASSSAGLAGSYLYNEQFF
TRBJ1-1	TRBV30	-	-	TGTGCCTGGAGTTTAGGCCCCTTGGGCGCTGAAGCTTTCTTT	CAWSLGPLGAEAFF
TRBJ2-2	TRBV5-1	-	-	TGCGCCAGCAGCTTGGAGGATTTTTCGCCAGGGGGGATCAGGGAGCTGTTTTTT	CASSLEDFSPGGIRELFF
TRBJ2-4	TRBV3-1	-	TRBD1	TGTGCCAGCAGCCAAGAAAGGGTAGGGGGTACAGGGGGAGAAAACATTCAGTACTTC	CASSQERVGGTGGENIQYF
TRBJ2-1	TRBV10-3	-	TRBD2	TGTGCCATCATGACTAGCGGGAGTTTTGTCGACAATGAGCAGTTCTTC	CAIMTSGSFVDNEQFF